This T cell receptor (beta chain) comes out of a study of OX40 agonist ivuxolimab in advanced cancers. V lost 5 bases, J lost 4 bases, and 14 bases lay in between. Germline CDR1 SGHAT, CDR2 FQDESV (reference sequence). This CDR3 is built from 15 residues. Libraries were prepared by immunoSEQ multiplex PCR; TCRdb keeps only in-frame clonotypes and omits some of them. The sample includes about 46,000 clones, approximately 85% of them seen just once. This chain connects TRBV11-1 to TRBJ2-2; D is perhaps TRBD1 (6 bases). The source of this sequence is an adult with an advanced solid tumor such as melanoma, head and neck, liver or kidney cancer. The source was CD4+ or CD8+ T cells sorted from blood, collected in a trial of the OX40 agonist ivuxolimab. The CDR3 protein is CASSRRTDLTGELFF. CDR3 DNA: TGTGCCAGCAGCAGACGGACAGACCTCACCGGGGAGCTGTTTTTT.